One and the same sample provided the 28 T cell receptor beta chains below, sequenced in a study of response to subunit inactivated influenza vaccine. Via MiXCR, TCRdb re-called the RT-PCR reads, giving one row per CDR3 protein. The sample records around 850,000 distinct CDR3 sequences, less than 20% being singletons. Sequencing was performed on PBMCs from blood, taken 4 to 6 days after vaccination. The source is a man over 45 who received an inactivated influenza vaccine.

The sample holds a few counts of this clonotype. The CDR3 region is CASHGGVYNEQFF. The CDR3 DNA reads TGTGCCAGCCATGGCGGGGTTTACAATGAGCAGTTCTTC. The chain employs TRBV12-3 or TRBV12-4 and TRBJ2-1, with D tentatively TRBD2 (6 bases). Trimming shortened V by 8 bases and J by 4 bases, and 12 bases separated the two germline ends. The CDR3 runs 13 residues.

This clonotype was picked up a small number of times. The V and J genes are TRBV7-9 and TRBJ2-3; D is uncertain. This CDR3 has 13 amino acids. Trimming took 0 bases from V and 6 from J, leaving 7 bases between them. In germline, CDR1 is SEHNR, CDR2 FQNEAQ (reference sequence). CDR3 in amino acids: CASSLAGYDTQYF. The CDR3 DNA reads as TGTGCCAGCAGCTTAGCTGGTTACGATACGCAGTATTTT.

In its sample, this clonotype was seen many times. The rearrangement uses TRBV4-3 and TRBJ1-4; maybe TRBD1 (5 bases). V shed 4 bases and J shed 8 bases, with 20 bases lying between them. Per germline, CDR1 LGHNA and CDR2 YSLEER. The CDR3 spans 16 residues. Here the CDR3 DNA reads TGCGCCAGCAGCCGTGCAACAGGCCGGGCCGACGAAAAACTGTTTTTT. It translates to CASSRATGRADEKLFF.

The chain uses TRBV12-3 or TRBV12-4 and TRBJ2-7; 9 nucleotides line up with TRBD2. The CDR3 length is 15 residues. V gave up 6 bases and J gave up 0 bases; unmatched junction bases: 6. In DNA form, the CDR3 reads TGTGCCAGCAGCCACGAGCGGGGGGCCTCCTACGAGCAGTACTTC. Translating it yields CASSHERGASYEQYF.

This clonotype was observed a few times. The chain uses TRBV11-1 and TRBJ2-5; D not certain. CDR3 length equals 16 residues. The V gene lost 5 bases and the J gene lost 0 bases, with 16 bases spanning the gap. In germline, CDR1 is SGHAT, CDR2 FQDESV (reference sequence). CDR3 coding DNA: TGTGCCAGCAGCCAAGGGAATTCCGGGTACCAAGAGACCCAGTACTTC. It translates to CASSQGNSGYQETQYF.

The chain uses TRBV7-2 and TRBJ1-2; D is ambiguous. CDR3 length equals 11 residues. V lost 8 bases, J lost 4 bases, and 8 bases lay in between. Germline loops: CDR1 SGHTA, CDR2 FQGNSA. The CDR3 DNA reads TGTGCCAGCTTGGACGGCTATGGCTACACCTTC. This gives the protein CASLDGYGYTF. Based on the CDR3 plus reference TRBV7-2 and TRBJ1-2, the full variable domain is GAGVSQSPSNKVTEKGKDVELRCDPISGHTALYWYRQSLGQGLEFLIYFQGNSAPDKSGLPSDRFSAERTGGSVSTLTIQRTQQEDSAVYLCASLDGYGYTFGSGTRLTVV.

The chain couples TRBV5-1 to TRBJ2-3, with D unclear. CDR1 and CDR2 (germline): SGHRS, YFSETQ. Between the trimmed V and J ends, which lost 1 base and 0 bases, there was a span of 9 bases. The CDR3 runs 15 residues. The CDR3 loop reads CASSLLVQSTDTQYF. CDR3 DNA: TGCGCCAGCAGCTTGTTAGTGCAAAGCACAGATACGCAGTATTTT. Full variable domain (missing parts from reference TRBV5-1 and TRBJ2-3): KAGVTQTPRYLIKTRGQQVTLSCSPISGHRSVSWYQQTPGQGLQFLFEYFSETQRNKGNFPGRFSGRQFSNSRSEMNVSTLELGDSALYLCASSLLVQSTDTQYFGPGTRLTVL.

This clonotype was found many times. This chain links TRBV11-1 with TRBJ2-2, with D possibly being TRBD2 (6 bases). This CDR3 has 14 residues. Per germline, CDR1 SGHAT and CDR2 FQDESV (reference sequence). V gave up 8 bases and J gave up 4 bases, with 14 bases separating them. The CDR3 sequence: CASRGQGGTGELFF. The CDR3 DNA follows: TGTGCCAGCCGGGGCCAGGGAGGCACCGGGGAGCTGTTTTTT.

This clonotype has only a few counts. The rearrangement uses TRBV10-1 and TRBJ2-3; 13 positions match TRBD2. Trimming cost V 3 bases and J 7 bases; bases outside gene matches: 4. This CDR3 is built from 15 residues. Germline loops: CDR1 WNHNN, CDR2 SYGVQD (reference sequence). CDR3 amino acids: CASSDGLAGVNTQYF. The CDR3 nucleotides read TGCGCCAGCAGTGACGGACTAGCGGGGGTGAATACGCAGTATTTT.

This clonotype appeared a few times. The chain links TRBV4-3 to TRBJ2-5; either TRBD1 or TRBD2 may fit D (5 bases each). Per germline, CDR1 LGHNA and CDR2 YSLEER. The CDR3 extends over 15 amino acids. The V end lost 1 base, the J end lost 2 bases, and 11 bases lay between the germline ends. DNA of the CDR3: TGCGCCAGCAGCCAAGGAGGGGCGGTTCAAGAGACCCAGTACTTC. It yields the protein CASSQGGAVQETQYF.

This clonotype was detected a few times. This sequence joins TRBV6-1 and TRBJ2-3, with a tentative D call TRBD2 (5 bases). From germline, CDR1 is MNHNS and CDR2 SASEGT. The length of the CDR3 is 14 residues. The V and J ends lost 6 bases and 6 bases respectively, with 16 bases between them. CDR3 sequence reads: CASSHDQRWDTQYF. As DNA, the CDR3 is TGTGCCAGCAGCCATGACCAGCGGTGGGATACGCAGTATTTT.

CDR3 in amino acids: CASSEVLAGNSARETQYF. As DNA, the CDR3 is TGTGCCAGCAGTGAAGTACTAGCGGGAAATTCGGCGAGGGAGACCCAGTACTTC. V usage is TRBV25-1 and J usage is TRBJ2-5; 10 nucleotides match TRBD2. Germline V gene sequence: CDR1 MGHDK, CDR2 SYGVNS. J gave up 5 bases and V 2 bases, and 14 bases lay outside the gene matches. The CDR3 runs 18 residues.

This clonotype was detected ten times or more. The CDR3 coding sequence is TGCGCCAGCAGCCAAGAACTAGGGAGGCAGCAGTTCTTC. Its protein product is CASSQELGRQQFF. This chain links TRBV4-3 with TRBJ2-1, with D perhaps matching TRBD2 (6 bases). Trimming left V 0 bases short and J 11 bases short, with 11 bases between. The V gene's germline CDR1 is LGHNA and CDR2 YSLEER. The CDR3 is 13 amino acids.

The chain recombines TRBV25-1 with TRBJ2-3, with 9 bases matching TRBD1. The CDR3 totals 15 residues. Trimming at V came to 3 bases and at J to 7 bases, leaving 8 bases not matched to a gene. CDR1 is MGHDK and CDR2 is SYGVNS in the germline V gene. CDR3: CASSDVGTGWNTQYF. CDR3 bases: TGTGCCAGCAGTGATGTTGGGACAGGGTGGAATACGCAGTATTTT.

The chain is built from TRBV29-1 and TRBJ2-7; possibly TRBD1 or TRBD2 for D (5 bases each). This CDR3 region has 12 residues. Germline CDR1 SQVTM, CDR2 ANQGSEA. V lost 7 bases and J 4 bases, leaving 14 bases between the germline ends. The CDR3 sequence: CSAGDLGYEQYF. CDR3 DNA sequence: TGCAGCGCCGGGGACCTTGGTTACGAGCAGTACTTC.

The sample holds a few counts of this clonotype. CDR3 loop: CASRFGGQAYEQYF. DNA of the CDR3: TGTGCCAGCAGGTTCGGAGGACAGGCCTACGAGCAGTACTTC. The gene calls are TRBV6-1 and TRBJ2-7; 7 positions match TRBD1. Germline V gene data show CDR1 as MNHNS and CDR2 as SASEGT. V shed 6 bases and J 2 bases; nucleotides not matched to a gene: 7. This CDR3 comprises 14 residues.

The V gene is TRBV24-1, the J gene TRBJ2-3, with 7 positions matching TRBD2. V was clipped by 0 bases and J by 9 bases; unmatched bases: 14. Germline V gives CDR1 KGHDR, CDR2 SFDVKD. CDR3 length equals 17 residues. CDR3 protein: CATSDLDFGTTTRTQYF. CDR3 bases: TGTGCCACCAGTGATTTGGACTTCGGGACTACAACACGAACGCAGTATTTT.

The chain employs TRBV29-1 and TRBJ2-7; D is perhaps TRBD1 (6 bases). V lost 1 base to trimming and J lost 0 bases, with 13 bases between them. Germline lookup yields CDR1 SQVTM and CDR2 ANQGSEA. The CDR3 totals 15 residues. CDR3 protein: CSVEGFRDNSYEQYF. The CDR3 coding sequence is TGCAGCGTTGAAGGGTTTCGGGACAACTCCTACGAGCAGTACTTC.

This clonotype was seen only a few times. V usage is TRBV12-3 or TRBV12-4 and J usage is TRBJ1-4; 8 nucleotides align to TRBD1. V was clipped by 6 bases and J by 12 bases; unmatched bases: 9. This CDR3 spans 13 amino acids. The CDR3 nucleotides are TGTGCCAGCAGCCCGACAGGGGCGCGCCAACTGTTTTTT. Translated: CASSPTGARQLFF.

The CDR3 nucleotides are TGTGCCAGCAGTTACCCAGGGGAGAATTCACCCCTCCACTTT. Protein: CASSYPGENSPLHF. This sequence joins TRBV27 and TRBJ1-6, with a possible D match to TRBD1 (6 bases). Per germline, CDR1 MNHEY and CDR2 SMNVEV (reference sequence). Trimming shortened V by 4 bases and J by 7 bases, and 11 bases separated the two germline ends. The CDR3 consists of 14 residues.

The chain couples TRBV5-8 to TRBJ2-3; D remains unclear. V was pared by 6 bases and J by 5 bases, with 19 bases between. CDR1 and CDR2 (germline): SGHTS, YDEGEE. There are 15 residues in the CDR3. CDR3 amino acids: CASKYRRISGDTQYF. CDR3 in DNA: TGTGCCAGCAAGTATCGGAGAATCTCGGGAGATACGCAGTATTTT.

The CDR3 is CASSVSPGQGPNYEQYF. CDR3 DNA: TGTGCCAGCAGTGTATCTCCGGGACAGGGGCCCAACTACGAGCAGTACTTC. This chain links TRBV25-1 with TRBJ2-7; TRBD1 matches at 10 bases. CDR3 length: 17 amino acids. Germline CDR1 and CDR2: MGHDK and SYGVNS. After removal of 4 bases from V and 3 bases from J, the junction contained 12 bases not matched to a gene.

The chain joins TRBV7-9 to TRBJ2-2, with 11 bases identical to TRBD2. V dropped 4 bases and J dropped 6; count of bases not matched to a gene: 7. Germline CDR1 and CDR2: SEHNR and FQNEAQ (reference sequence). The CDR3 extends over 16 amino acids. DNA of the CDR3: TGTGCCAGCAGCTCACCAGGACTAGCGGGTTCCGGGGAGCTGTTTTTT. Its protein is CASSSPGLAGSGELFF.

The CDR3 region is CAISEEVGANVLTF. CDR3 nucleotide sequence: TGTGCCATCAGTGAGGAGGTTGGGGCCAACGTCCTGACTTTC. The chain uses TRBV10-3 and TRBJ2-6; no reliable D call. The CDR3 length is 14 residues. Germline CDR1 and CDR2: ENHRY and SYGVKD. V lost 2 bases and J lost 3, with 5 bases in between.

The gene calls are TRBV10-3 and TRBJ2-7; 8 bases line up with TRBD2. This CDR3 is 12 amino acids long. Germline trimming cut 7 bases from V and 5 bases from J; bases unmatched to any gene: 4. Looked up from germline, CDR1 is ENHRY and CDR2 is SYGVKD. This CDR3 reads CAITSGSNEQYF. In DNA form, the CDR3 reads TGTGCCATCACCAGCGGGAGTAACGAGCAGTACTTC.

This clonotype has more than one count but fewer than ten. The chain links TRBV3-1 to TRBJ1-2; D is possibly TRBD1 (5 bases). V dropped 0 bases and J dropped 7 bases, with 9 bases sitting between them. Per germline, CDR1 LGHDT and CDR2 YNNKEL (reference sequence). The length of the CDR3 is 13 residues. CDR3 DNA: TGTGCCAGCAGCCAAGATCCCGGGGGTGGCTACACCTTC. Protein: CASSQDPGGGYTF. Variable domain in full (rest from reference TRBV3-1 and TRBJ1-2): DTAVSQTPKYLVTQMGNDKSIKCEQNLGHDTMYWYKQDSKKFLKIMFSYNNKELIINETVPNRFSPKSPDKAHLNLHINSLELGDSAVYFCASSQDPGGGYTFGSGTRLTVV.

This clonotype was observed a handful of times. CDR3 in DNA: TGCGCCAGCAGCCAAGAGGTTCCTACTAGCGGGAGGGTATACAATGAGCAGTTCTTC. This encodes CASSQEVPTSGRVYNEQFF. The V and J genes are TRBV4-3 and TRBJ2-1, with 13 bases aligning to TRBD2. The CDR3 sequence is 19 residues long. After removal of 0 bases from V and 4 bases from J, the junction contained 9 bases not matched to a gene. Germline CDR1 reads LGHNA; CDR2 reads YSLEER.

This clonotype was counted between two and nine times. This chain's CDR3 is CASSLTGYEKLFF. Written as DNA, the CDR3 is TGCGCCAGCAGCCTCACAGGGTATGAAAAACTGTTTTTT. The chain carries TRBV4-1 and TRBJ1-4; perhaps TRBD1 as D (6 bases). V gave up 4 bases and J gave up 6 bases, with 9 bases separating them. The germline V gene has CDR1 MGHRA and CDR2 YSYEKL. The CDR3 loop spans 13 amino acids.